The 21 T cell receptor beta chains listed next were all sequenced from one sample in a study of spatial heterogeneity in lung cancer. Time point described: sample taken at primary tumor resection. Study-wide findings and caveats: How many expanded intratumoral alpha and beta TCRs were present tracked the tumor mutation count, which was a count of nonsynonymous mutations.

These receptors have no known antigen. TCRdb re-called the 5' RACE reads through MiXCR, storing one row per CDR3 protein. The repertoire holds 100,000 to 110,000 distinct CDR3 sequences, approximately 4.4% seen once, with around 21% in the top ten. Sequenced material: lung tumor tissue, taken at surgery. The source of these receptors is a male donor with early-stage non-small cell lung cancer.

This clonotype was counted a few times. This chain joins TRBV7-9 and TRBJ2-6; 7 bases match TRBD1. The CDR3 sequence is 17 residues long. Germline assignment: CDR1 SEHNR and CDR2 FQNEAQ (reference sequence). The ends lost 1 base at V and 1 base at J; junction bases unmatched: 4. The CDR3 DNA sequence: TGTGCCAGCAGCTTAGGATACAGGGGATCTGGGGCCAACGTCCTGACTTTC. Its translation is CASSLGYRGSGANVLTF.

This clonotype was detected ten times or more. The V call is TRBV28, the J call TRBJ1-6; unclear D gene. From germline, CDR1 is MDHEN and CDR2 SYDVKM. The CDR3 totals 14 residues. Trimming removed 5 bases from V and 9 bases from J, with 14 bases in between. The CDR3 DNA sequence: TGTGCCAGCAGTCCGACCGGAGGCAGTTCACCCCTCCACTTT. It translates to CASSPTGGSSPLHF.

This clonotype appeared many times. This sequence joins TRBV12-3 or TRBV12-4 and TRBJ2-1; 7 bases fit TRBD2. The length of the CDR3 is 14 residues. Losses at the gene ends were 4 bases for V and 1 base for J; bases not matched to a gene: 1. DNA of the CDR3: TGTGCCAGCAGTTCTAGCGGTTCCTACAATGAGCAGTTCTTC. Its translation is CASSSSGSYNEQFF.

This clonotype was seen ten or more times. CDR3: CASSLDQAPTDTQYF. The CDR3 DNA follows: TGCGCCAGCAGCTTGGATCAGGCCCCGACGGATACGCAGTATTTT. This chain connects TRBV5-1 to TRBJ2-3; the D is unclear. Germline V gene lookup returns CDR1 SGHRS and CDR2 YFSETQ. With 0 bases removed from V and 6 bases from J, the gap between germline ends came to 14 bases. The CDR3 loop spans 15 amino acids.

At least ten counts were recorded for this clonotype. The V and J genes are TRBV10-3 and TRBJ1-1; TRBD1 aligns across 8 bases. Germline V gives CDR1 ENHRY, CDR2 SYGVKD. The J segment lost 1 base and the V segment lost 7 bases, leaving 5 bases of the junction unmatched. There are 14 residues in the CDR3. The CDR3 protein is CAITTGQENTEAFF. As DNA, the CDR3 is TGTGCCATCACCACGGGACAGGAGAACACTGAAGCTTTCTTT.

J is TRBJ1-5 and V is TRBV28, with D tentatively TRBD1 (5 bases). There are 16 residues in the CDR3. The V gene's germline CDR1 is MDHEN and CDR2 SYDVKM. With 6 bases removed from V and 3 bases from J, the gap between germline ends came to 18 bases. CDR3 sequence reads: CASSPLTVLNNQPQHF. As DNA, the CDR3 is TGTGCCAGCAGCCCTTTGACAGTTTTGAACAATCAGCCCCAGCATTTT. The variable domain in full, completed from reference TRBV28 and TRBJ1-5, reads DVKVTQSSRYLVKRTGEKVFLECVQDMDHENMFWYRQDPGLGLRLIYFSYDVKMKEKGDIPEGYSVSREKKERFSLILESASTNQTSMYLCASSPLTVLNNQPQHFGDGTRLSIL.

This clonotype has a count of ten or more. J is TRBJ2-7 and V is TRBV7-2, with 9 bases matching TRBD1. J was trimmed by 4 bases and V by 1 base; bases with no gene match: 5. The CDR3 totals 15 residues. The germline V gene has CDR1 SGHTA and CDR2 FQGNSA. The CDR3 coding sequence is TGTGCCAGCAGCTTAGTCTCAGGACAGGGGTACGAGCAGTACTTC. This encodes CASSLVSGQGYEQYF.

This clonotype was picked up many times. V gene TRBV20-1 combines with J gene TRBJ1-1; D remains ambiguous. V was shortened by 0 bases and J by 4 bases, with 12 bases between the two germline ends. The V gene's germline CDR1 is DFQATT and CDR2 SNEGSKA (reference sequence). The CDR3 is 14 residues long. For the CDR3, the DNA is TGCAGTGCTAGAGACGGGCGTTTGAGCACTGAAGCTTTCTTT. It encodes CSARDGRLSTEAFF.

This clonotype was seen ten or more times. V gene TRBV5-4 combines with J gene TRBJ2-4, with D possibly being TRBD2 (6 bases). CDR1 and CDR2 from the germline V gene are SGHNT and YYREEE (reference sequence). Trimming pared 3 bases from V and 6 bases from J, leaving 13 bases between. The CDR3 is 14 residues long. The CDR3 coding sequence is TGTGCCAGCAGCTCCAGGGAGCGGGCAAACATTCAGTACTTC. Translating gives CASSSRERANIQYF.

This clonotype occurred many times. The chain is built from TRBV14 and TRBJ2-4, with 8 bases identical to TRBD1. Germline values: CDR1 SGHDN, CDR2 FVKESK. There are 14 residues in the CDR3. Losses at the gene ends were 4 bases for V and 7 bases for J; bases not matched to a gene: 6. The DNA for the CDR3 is TGTGCCAGCAGCCCCTACAGGGGGTCGAACATTCAGTACTTC. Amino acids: CASSPYRGSNIQYF.

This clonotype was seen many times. The CDR3 DNA is TGTGCCAGCAGTGACGGAGAGTCGGACACCGGGGAGCTGTTTTTT. Protein product: CASSDGESDTGELFF. The chain links TRBV25-1 to TRBJ2-2; no definite D call. CDR3 length equals 15 residues. Germline CDR1 is MGHDK and CDR2 is SYGVNS. V was trimmed by 3 bases and J by 3 bases, leaving 11 bases between them.

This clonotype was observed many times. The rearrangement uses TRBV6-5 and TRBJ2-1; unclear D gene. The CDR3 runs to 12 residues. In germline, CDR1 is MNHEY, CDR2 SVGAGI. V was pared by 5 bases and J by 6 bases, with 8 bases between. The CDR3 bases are TGTGCCAGCAGTCTATACTTCAATGAGCAGTTCTTC. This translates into CASSLYFNEQFF.

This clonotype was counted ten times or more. As DNA, the CDR3 is TGTGCCAGCAGTTTGTGGGGGATTCGCACAGATACGCAGTATTTT. Translation: CASSLWGIRTDTQYF. The V gene is TRBV28, the J gene TRBJ2-3; D possibly uses TRBD1 or TRBD2 (5 bases each). This CDR3 spans 15 amino acids. Germline values: CDR1 MDHEN, CDR2 SYDVKM. Between the trimmed V and J ends, which lost 3 bases and 1 base, there was a span of 11 bases.

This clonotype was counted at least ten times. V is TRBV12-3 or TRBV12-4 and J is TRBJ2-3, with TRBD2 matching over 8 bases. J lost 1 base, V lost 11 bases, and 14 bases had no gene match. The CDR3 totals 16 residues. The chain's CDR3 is CAPKGFSGDRTDTQYF. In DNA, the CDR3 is TGTGCCCCCAAAGGGTTTAGCGGGGACCGCACAGATACGCAGTATTTT.

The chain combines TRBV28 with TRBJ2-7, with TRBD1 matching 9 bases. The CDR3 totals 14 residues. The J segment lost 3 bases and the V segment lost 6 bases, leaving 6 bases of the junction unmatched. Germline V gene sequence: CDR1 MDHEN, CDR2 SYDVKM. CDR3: CASRPQGADYEQYF. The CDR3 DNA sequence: TGTGCCAGCAGACCACAGGGGGCGGACTACGAGCAGTACTTC.

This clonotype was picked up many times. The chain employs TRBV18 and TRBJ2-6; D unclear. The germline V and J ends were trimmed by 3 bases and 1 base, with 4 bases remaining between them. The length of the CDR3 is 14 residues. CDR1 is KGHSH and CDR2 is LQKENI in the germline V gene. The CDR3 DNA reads TGTGCCAGCTCACCCGAGTCTGGGGCCAACGTCCTGACTTTC. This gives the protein CASSPESGANVLTF.

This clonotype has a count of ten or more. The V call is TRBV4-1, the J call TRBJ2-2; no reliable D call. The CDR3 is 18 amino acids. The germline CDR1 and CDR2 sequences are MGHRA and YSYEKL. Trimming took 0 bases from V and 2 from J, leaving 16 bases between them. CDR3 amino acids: CASSQDLSRATNTGELFF. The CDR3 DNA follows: TGCGCCAGCAGCCAAGATCTAAGTAGGGCCACAAACACCGGGGAGCTGTTTTTT.

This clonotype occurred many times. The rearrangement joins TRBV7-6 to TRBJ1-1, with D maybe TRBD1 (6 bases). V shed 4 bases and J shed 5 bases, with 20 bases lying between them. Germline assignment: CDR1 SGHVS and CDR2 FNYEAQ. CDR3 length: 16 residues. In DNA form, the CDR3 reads TGTGCCAGCAGCTCAATAGGGGACAACTGGAGGACTGAAGCTTTCTTT. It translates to CASSSIGDNWRTEAFF.

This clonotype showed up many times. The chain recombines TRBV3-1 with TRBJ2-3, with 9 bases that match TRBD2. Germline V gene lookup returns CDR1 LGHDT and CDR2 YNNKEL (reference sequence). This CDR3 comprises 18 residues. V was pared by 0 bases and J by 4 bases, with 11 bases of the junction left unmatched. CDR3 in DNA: TGTGCCAGCAGCCAAGATGGAGGTCATAGCGGGAGAGCAGATACGCAGTATTTT. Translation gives CASSQDGGHSGRADTQYF.

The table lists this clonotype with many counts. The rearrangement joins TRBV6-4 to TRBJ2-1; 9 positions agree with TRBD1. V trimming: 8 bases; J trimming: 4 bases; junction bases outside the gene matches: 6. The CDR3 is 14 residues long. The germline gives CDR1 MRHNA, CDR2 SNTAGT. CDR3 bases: TGTGCCAGCTCCAGGGACAGGGCATACAATGAGCAGTTCTTC. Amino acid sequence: CASSRDRAYNEQFF.

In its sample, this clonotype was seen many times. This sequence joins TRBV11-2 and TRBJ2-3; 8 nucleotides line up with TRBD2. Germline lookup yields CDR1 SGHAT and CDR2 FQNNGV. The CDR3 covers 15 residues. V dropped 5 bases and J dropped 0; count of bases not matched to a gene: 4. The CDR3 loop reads CASSKLAVSTDTQYF. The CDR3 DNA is TGTGCCAGCAGCAAACTAGCGGTTAGCACAGATACGCAGTATTTT.